These 29 T cell receptor beta chains were sequenced from one sample in a study of T-cell reconstitution after alpha-beta-depleted transplantation in children. Unique molecular identifiers featured in how the TCRbeta library was prepared. TCRdb analysed the PCR reads with MiXCR anew, one entry per CDR3 protein. This table holds roughly 250,000 distinct CDR3 sequences, roughly 7.7% found once. The sequenced sample was PBMCs, mostly from graft donor cells, obtained 180 days after TCRalphabeta/CD19-depleted stem cell transplant. All receptors derive from a male patient younger than 18 who had a stem cell transplant for acute lymphoblastic leukemia, so the T cells may come from the graft donor.

In this sample, this clonotype turned up a few times. This could be a read error, since a much larger clone is one nucleotide away. V is TRBV20-1 and J is TRBJ1-5, with D hard to call. Per the germline V gene, CDR1 is DFQATT and CDR2 is SNEGSKA (reference sequence). This CDR3 is 16 amino acids long. Trimming took 0 bases from V and 3 from J, leaving 15 bases between them. The CDR3 coding sequence is TGCAGTGCTAGAGATCCAGGTCAGCTTACCAATCAGCCCCAGCATTTT. Translating it yields CSARDPGQLTNQPQHF.

This clonotype has a count of ten or more. This chain uses TRBV4-1 with TRBJ2-7; either TRBD1 or TRBD2 may fit D (5 bases each). This CDR3 is 16 amino acids long. CDR1 MGHRA and CDR2 YSYEKL come from the germline V gene. The V gene lost 1 base and the J gene lost 4 bases, with 17 bases spanning the gap. CDR3 bases: TGCGCCAGCAGCCAAGGTTGGGGACGGGGACGGTACGAGCAGTACTTC. The encoded protein is CASSQGWGRGRYEQYF.

This clonotype has a count of ten or more. This chain links TRBV6-2 or TRBV6-3 with TRBJ1-1; the D gene is possibly TRBD1 (5 bases). The CDR3 runs to 16 residues. CDR1 and CDR2 (germline): MNHEY, SVGEGT. The V end was cut by 2 bases, the J end by 0 bases, with 13 bases between. The CDR3, as DNA: TGTGCCAGCAGTTACGAGACCGGGACCGTGAACACTGAAGCTTTCTTT. It yields the protein CASSYETGTVNTEAFF.

This clonotype was observed many times. This sequence joins TRBV18 and TRBJ2-1; D uncertain. CDR3 length: 13 amino acids. Germline V gives CDR1 KGHSH, CDR2 LQKENI. Trimming removed 4 bases at V and 4 bases at J, with 8 bases between. The CDR3 DNA follows: TGTGCCAGCTCACTAGTAGCATACAATGAGCAGTTCTTC. Translation: CASSLVAYNEQFF.

The chain couples TRBV20-1 to TRBJ2-2, with a possible D match to TRBD1 (5 bases). The CDR3 sequence is 13 residues long. Germline V lookup: CDR1 DFQATT, CDR2 SNEGSKA (reference sequence). The CDR3 bases are TGCACTGCCTCCAGGGCCAACACCGGGGAGCTGTTTTTT. It specifies CTASRANTGELFF.

The genes are TRBV29-1 and TRBJ2-5; D unclear. The germline V gene has CDR1 SQVTM and CDR2 ANQGSEA. The CDR3 length is 12 residues. Trimming took 5 bases from V and 5 from J, leaving 12 bases between them. CDR3 bases: TGCAGCGTTAGTACCTCGTCGGAGACCCAGTACTTC. Encoded protein: CSVSTSSETQYF.

The sample holds many counts of this clonotype. V and J are TRBV18 and TRBJ2-6; possibly TRBD1 for D (5 bases). Trimming removed 3 bases from V and 0 bases from J, with 15 bases in between. The CDR3 is 18 amino acids. CDR1 and CDR2 (germline): KGHSH, LQKENI. The CDR3 DNA follows: TGTGCCAGCTCACCCTGGGAAACAGGCCCCTCTGGGGCCAACGTCCTGACTTTC. Its translation: CASSPWETGPSGANVLTF.

The rearrangement links TRBV4-3 to TRBJ2-3, with 13 positions matching TRBD2. V lost 2 bases and J lost 0; bases outside the gene matches: 8. This CDR3 is built from 19 residues. Germline V gives CDR1 LGHNA, CDR2 YSLEER. Written as DNA, the CDR3 is TGCGCCAGCAGCCAACGACTAGCGGGGGGACTTTTTAGCACAGATACGCAGTATTTT. Amino acids: CASSQRLAGGLFSTDTQYF.

This clonotype was seen at least ten times. This chain's CDR3 is CASREGNSPLHF. In nucleotides, the CDR3 is TGTGCCAGCAGGGAGGGCAATTCACCCCTCCACTTT. V is TRBV7-9 and J is TRBJ1-6; D gene ambiguous. Germline loops: CDR1 SEHNR, CDR2 FQNEAQ (reference sequence). The V and J ends lost 6 bases and 7 bases respectively, with 7 bases between them. The CDR3 has 12 residues.

In this sample, this clonotype turned up many times. This sequence joins TRBV7-8 and TRBJ2-6; D is perhaps TRBD2 (5 bases). Trimming pared 5 bases from V and 0 bases from J, leaving 14 bases between. This CDR3 region has 17 residues. Germline assignment: CDR1 SGHVS and CDR2 FQNEAQ. Here the CDR3 reads CASSLLLDPSGANVLTF. The DNA for the CDR3 is TGTGCCAGCAGCCTTTTACTAGACCCCTCTGGGGCCAACGTCCTGACTTTC.

In the case of this clonotype: A much larger clone differs from this one at a single base, so this may be a read error. This chain's CDR3 is CASSLQGTTDTQYF. The CDR3 DNA reads as TGTGCCAGCAGTTTACAGGGGACCACAGATACGCAGTATTTT. The chain uses TRBV6-2 or TRBV6-3 and TRBJ2-3, with 7 bases lining up with TRBD1. CDR3 length: 14 residues. Unmatched junction bases numbered 3, after V lost 4 bases and J lost 2 bases. Germline V gives CDR1 MNHEY, CDR2 SVGEGT.

This clonotype showed up many times. CDR3 amino acids: CASSPTKGGKSNYGYTF. The CDR3 region has the DNA TGTGCCAGCAGCCCCACCAAGGGGGGGAAATCTAACTATGGCTACACCTTC. The chain uses TRBV11-2 and TRBJ1-2; a weak D match, TRBD1 (6 bases). CDR3 size: 17 residues. Trimming removed 5 bases from V and 0 bases from J, with 19 bases in between. Per germline, CDR1 SGHAT and CDR2 FQNNGV.

This clonotype was observed at least ten times. The CDR3 region is CASSPVDSFETQYF. The DNA of the CDR3 is TGTGCCAGCAGTCCCGTCGACAGTTTCGAGACCCAGTACTTC. This rearrangement joins TRBV6-1 to TRBJ2-5, with D maybe TRBD1 (5 bases). Germline V CDR1 and CDR2: MNHNS, SASEGT. Trimming took 5 bases from V and 5 from J, leaving 15 bases between them. The CDR3 runs to 14 residues.

This clonotype occurred many times. This rearrangement joins TRBV6-1 to TRBJ2-7; either TRBD1 or TRBD2 may fit D (6 bases each). The germline gives CDR1 MNHNS, CDR2 SASEGT. Trimming pared 2 bases from V and 4 bases from J, leaving 12 bases between. The CDR3 spans 14 residues. The CDR3 here is CASSERGVRYEQYF. In nucleotides, the CDR3 is TGTGCCAGCAGTGAAAGGGGGGTAAGATACGAGCAGTACTTC.

There are many counts of this clonotype. V usage is TRBV18 and J usage is TRBJ1-5; 9 nucleotides align to TRBD1. The length of the CDR3 is 18 residues. The V gene end was trimmed by 4 bases and the J gene end by 0 bases; junction bases not matched to a gene: 10. Germline V gene sequence: CDR1 KGHSH, CDR2 LQKENI. CDR3 region: CASSRFPVTGGSNQPQHF. CDR3 in DNA: TGTGCCAGCTCACGTTTTCCCGTGACAGGGGGTAGCAATCAGCCCCAGCATTTT.

The rearrangement links TRBV20-1 to TRBJ1-1; D not certain. Germline V CDR1 and CDR2: DFQATT, SNEGSKA (reference sequence). The germline V and J ends were trimmed by 6 bases and 6 bases, with 2 bases remaining between them. The CDR3 has 8 amino acids. DNA for the CDR3: TGCAGTGCCTCTGAAGCTTTCTTT. It is translated as CSASEAFF.

This clonotype has ten or more counts. V is TRBV11-2 and J is TRBJ2-7; possible D gene TRBD1, 5 bases. CDR1 is SGHAT, CDR2 FQNNGV, per germline. Trimming shortened V by 5 bases and J by 3 bases, and 11 bases separated the two germline ends. The length of the CDR3 is 13 residues. CDR3 in amino acids: CASSRTLYYEQYF. The CDR3 region has the DNA TGTGCCAGCAGCCGGACACTATACTACGAGCAGTACTTC.

Many counts were recorded for this clonotype. The gene calls are TRBV20-1 and TRBJ2-1, with 8 positions matching TRBD2. Germline values: CDR1 DFQATT, CDR2 SNEGSKA (reference sequence). V was clipped by 3 bases and J by 8 bases; unmatched bases: 9. This CDR3 contains 14 residues. CDR3 nucleotide sequence: TGCAGTGCTAGGGGTCGGGAGGGCCCATATGAGCAGTTCTTC. Protein product: CSARGREGPYEQFF.

For this clonotype: Being one base from a much bigger clone, this may be a read error. J is TRBJ2-2 and V is TRBV10-3; D is perhaps TRBD1 (6 bases). The CDR3 has 18 amino acids. The germline V gene has CDR1 ENHRY and CDR2 SYGVKD. The V end lost 5 bases, the J end lost 0 bases, and 19 bases lay between the germline ends. The CDR3 DNA follows: TGTGCCATCAGTCCCTCACGCTGGGGGCAGGCGAACACCGGGGAGCTGTTTTTT. Residues: CAISPSRWGQANTGELFF.

In this sample, this clonotype turned up many times. The gene calls are TRBV29-1 and TRBJ2-7; 8 bases fit TRBD1. The trim removed 6 bases at V and 4 bases at J, leaving 8 bases unmatched. Germline CDR1 and CDR2: SQVTM and ANQGSEA. The CDR3 totals 13 residues. In nucleotides, the CDR3 is TGCAGCGTCCTACGGACAGGGCTATACGAGCAGTACTTC. Translated: CSVLRTGLYEQYF.

This clonotype was seen at least ten times. The chain couples TRBV13 to TRBJ2-7; 9 nucleotides line up with TRBD1. The J segment lost 7 bases and the V segment lost 4 bases, leaving 14 bases of the junction unmatched. The CDR3 sequence is 16 residues long. Germline loops: CDR1 PRHDT, CDR2 FYEKMQ (reference sequence). CDR3: CASSYRSRDRAGEQYF. The CDR3 DNA sequence: TGTGCCAGCAGCTACAGATCCCGGGACAGGGCGGGAGAGCAGTACTTC.

In its sample, this clonotype was seen a few times. This rearrangement joins TRBV12-5 to TRBJ2-7; D might be TRBD2 (6 bases). Germline V lookup: CDR1 LGHNT, CDR2 FRNRAP. Trimming removed 2 bases from V and 1 base from J, with 12 bases in between. The CDR3 totals 15 residues. The CDR3 coding sequence is TGTGCTAGTGGTTTGCGGCTAAGCGGGTCCTACGAGCAGTACTTC. As protein: CASGLRLSGSYEQYF.

At least ten counts were recorded for this clonotype. This sequence joins TRBV28 and TRBJ2-5; 15 nucleotides line up with TRBD2. V trimming: 4 bases; J trimming: 7 bases; junction bases outside the gene matches: 4. The CDR3 is made up of 15 amino acids. In germline, CDR1 is MDHEN, CDR2 SYDVKM. CDR3 nucleotides: TGTGCCAGCAGTTGGCGGACTAGCGGGAGGGGGACCCAGTACTTC. Its protein product is CASSWRTSGRGTQYF.

As regards this clonotype: Since a much larger clone is just one base distant, this may be a read error. This chain joins TRBV7-8 and TRBJ2-1; D is unresolved. Germline assignment: CDR1 SGHVS and CDR2 FQNEAQ. The CDR3 is 14 amino acids. Here the CDR3 reads CGSSLEWDYNEQFF. The CDR3 DNA reads TGTGGCAGCAGCTTAGAGTGGGACTACAATGAGCAGTTCTTC.

This clonotype showed up just a few times. V usage is TRBV23-1 and J usage is TRBJ2-5; D is perhaps TRBD1 or TRBD2 (5 bases each). TRBV23-1 is treated as an ORF (open reading frame) with a function not yet certain. The CDR3 spans 14 residues. V shed 4 bases and J shed 1 base, with 10 bases lying between them. CDR3 DNA sequence: TGCGCCAGCAGTCCCGGGACGCGCCAAGAGACCCAGTACTTC. Its protein product is CASSPGTRQETQYF.

This clonotype has a count of ten or more. The V gene is TRBV21-1, the J gene TRBJ2-2; the listed D gene, TRBD2, was not tested against the DNA. TRBV21-1 is flagged as a pseudogene. The CDR3 totals 16 residues. The CDR3 DNA reads TGTGCCAGCAGCCTACGGGACTCCCTGGGTGCCGGGGAGCTGTTTTTT. It specifies CASSLRDSLGAGELFF.

This clonotype was seen many times. The V and J genes are TRBV7-6 and TRBJ1-1; D is possibly TRBD1 (5 bases). This CDR3 comprises 16 residues. The germline V gene encodes CDR1 SGHVS and CDR2 FNYEAQ. V was cut by 1 base and J by 1 base, with 13 bases left in between. The CDR3 loop reads CASSLGLGGENTEAFF. For the CDR3, the DNA is TGTGCCAGCAGCTTAGGGTTGGGGGGGGAGAACACTGAAGCTTTCTTT.

Many counts were recorded for this clonotype. The chain links TRBV3-1 to TRBJ1-2; D may be TRBD1 (5 bases). Germline V CDR1 and CDR2: LGHDT, YNNKEL (reference sequence). CDR3 length: 15 amino acids. The germline V and J ends were trimmed by 2 bases and 1 base, with 11 bases remaining between them. The CDR3 region is CASSQIWGSNYGYTF. CDR3 nucleotide sequence: TGTGCCAGCAGCCAAATCTGGGGGAGTAACTATGGCTACACCTTC.

This clonotype was found many times. V usage is TRBV29-1 and J usage is TRBJ2-2; D is ambiguous. Trimming took off 4 bases at V and 3 bases at J, with 6 bases between the two ends. The CDR3 is 12 residues long. Germline V gene sequence: CDR1 SQVTM, CDR2 ANQGSEA. Here the CDR3 DNA reads TGCAGCGTTGTTCGGGACACCGGGGAGCTGTTTTTT. Amino acids: CSVVRDTGELFF.